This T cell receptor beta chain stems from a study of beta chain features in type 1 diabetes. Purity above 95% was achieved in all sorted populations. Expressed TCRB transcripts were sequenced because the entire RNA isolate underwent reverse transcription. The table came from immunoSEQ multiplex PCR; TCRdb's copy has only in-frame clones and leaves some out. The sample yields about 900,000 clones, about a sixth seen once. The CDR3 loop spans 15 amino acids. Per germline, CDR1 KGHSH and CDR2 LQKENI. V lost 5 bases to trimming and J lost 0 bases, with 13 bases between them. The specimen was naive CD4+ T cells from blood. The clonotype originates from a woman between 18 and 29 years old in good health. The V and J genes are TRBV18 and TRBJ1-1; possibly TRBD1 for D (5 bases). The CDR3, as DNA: TGTGCCAGCTCAACAACCGGGGGAATGAACACTGAAGCTTTCTTT. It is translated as CASSTTGGMNTEAFF.